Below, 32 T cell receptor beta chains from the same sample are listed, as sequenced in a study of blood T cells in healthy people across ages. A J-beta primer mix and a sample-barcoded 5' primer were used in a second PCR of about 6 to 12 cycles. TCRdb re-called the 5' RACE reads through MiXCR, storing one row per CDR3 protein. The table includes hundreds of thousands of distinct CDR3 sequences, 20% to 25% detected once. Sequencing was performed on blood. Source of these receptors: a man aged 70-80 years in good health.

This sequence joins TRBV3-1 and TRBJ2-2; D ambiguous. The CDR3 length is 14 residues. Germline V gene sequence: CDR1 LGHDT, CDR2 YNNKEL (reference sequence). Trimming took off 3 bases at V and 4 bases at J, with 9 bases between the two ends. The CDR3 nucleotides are TGTGCCAGCAGCCAGGGCCTTACCACCGGGGAGCTGTTTTTT. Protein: CASSQGLTTGELFF.

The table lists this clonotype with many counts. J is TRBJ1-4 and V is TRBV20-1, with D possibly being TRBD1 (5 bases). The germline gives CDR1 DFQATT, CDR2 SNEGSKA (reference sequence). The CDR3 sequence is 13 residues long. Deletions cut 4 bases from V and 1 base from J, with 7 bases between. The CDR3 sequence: CSAIQETNEKLFF. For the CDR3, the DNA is TGCAGTGCTATACAGGAAACTAATGAAAAACTGTTTTTT.

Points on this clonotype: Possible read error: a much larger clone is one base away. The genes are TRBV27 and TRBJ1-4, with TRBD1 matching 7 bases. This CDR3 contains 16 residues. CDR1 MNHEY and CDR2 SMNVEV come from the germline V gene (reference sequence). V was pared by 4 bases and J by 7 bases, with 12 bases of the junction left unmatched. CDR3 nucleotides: TGTGCCAGCAGTTCCCGCTCACAGGGGAGGTGTGAAAAACTGTTTTTT. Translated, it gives CASSSRSQGRCEKLFF.

The CDR3 reads CASSLASGLYNEQFF. The CDR3 DNA reads as TGTGCCAGCAGCTTAGCTAGCGGGCTTTACAATGAGCAGTTCTTC. The V and J genes are TRBV7-9 and TRBJ2-1; TRBD2 matches 7 bases. Trimming removed 0 bases from V and 4 bases from J; junction bases left unmatched: 3. This CDR3 has 15 residues. From germline, CDR1 is SEHNR and CDR2 FQNEAQ (reference sequence).

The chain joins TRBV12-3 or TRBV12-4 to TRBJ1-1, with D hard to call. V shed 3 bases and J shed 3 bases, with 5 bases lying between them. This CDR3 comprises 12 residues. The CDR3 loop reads CASSFVYTEAFF. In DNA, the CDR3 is TGTGCCAGCAGTTTCGTTTACACTGAAGCTTTCTTT.

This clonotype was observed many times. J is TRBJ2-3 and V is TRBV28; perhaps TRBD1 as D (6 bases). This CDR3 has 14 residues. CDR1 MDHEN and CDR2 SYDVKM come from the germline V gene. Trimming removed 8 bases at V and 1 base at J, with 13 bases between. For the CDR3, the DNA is TGTGCCAGCTCAAGGGGGAGAGGCACAGATACGCAGTATTTT. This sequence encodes CASSRGRGTDTQYF.

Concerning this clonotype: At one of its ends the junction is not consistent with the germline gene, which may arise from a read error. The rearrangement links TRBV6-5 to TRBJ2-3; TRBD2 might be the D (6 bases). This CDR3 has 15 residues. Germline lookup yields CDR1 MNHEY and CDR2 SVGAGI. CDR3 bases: TGTACCAGCAGTTTGGCGGGGACTAGCACAGATACGCAGTATTTT. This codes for CTSSLAGTSTDTQYF.

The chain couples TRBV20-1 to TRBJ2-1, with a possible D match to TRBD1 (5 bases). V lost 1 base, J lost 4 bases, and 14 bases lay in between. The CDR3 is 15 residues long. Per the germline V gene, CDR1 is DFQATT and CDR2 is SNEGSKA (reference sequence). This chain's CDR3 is CSARGPAGLYNEQFF. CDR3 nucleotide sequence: TGCAGTGCTAGAGGCCCGGCAGGGCTTTACAATGAGCAGTTCTTC.

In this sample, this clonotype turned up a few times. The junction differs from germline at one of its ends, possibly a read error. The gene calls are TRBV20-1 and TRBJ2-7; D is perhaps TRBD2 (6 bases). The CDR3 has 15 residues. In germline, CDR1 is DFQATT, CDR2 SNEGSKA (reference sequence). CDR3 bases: TGCAGTGCTAGAGATTCCCGGGTCGGACTATACGAGCAGTGCTTC. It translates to CSARDSRVGLYEQCF.

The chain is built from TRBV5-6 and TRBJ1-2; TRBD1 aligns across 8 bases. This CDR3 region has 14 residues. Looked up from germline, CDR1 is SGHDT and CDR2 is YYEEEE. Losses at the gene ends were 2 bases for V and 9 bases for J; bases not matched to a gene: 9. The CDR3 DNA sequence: TGTGCCAGCAGCTTAGGACAGGGCGACTTAAGCTACACCTTC. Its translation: CASSLGQGDLSYTF.

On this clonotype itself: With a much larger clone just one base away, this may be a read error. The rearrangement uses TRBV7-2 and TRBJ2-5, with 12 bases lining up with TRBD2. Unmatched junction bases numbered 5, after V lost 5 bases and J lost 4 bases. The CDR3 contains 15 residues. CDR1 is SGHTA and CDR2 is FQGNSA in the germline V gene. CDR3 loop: CASSILAGGAETQYF. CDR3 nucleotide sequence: TGTGCCAGCAGCATACTAGCGGGAGGCGCAGAGACCCAGTACTTC.

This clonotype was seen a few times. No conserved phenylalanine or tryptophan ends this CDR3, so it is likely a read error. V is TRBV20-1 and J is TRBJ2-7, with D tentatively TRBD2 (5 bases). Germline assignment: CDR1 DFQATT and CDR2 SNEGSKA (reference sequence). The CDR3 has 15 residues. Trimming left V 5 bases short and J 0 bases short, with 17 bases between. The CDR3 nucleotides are TGCAGTGCTCCCCTAACAAGGGCGGGCTCCTACGAGCAGTACCTC. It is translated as CSAPLTRAGSYEQYL.

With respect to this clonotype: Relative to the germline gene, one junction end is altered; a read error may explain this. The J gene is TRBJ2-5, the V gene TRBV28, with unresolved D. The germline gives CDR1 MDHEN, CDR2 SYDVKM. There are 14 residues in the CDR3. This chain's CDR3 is CASSSRRYQETRYF. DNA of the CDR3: TGTGCCAGCAGTTCCCGACGGTACCAAGAGACCCGGTACTTC.

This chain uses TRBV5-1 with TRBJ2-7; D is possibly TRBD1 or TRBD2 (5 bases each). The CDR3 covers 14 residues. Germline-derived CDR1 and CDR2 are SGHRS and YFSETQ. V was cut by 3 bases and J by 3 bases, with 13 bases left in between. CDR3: CASSSGAGDYEQYF. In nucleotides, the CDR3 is TGCGCCAGCAGCTCCGGGGCAGGAGACTACGAGCAGTACTTC.

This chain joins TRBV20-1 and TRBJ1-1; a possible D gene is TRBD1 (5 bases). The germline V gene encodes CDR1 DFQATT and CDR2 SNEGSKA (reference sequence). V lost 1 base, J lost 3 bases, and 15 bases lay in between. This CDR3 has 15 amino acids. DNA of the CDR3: TGCAGTGCTAGAGTTAGGACAAAGATATACACTGAAGCTTTCTTT. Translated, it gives CSARVRTKIYTEAFF.

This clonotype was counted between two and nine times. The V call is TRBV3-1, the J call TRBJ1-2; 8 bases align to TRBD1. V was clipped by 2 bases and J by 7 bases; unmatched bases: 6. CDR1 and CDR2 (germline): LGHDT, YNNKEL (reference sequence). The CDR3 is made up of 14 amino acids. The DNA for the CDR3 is TGTGCCAGCAGCCAAACCGACAGGGGCCCTGGCTACACCTTC. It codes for CASSQTDRGPGYTF. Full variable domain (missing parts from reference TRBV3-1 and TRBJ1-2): DTAVSQTPKYLVTQMGNDKSIKCEQNLGHDTMYWYKQDSKKFLKIMFSYNNKELIINETVPNRFSPKSPDKAHLNLHINSLELGDSAVYFCASSQTDRGPGYTFGSGTRLTVV.

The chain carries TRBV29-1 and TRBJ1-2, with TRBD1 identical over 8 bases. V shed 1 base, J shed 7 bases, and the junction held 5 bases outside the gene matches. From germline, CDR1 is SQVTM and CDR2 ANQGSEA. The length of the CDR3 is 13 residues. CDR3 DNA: TGCAGCGTTGAAGTCCAGGGGGCGAGTGGCTACACCTTC. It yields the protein CSVEVQGASGYTF.

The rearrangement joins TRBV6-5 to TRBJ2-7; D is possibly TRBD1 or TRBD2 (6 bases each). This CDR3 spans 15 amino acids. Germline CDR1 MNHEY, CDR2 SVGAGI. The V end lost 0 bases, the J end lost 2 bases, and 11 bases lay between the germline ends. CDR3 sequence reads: CASSYSRGGPYEQYF. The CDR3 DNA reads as TGTGCCAGCAGTTACTCTAGAGGGGGGCCCTACGAGCAGTACTTC.

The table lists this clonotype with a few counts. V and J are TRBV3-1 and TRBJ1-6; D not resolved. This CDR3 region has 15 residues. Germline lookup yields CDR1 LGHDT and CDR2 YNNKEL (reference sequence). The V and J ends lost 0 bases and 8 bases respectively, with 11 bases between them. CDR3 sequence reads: CASSQDPARDSPLHF. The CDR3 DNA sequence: TGTGCCAGCAGCCAAGATCCTGCCAGAGATTCACCCCTCCACTTT.

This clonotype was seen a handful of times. The DNA for the CDR3 is TGTGCCACCAGTGACAGTAGCGGGAGCGCCTACAATGAGCAGTTCTTC. It encodes CATSDSSGSAYNEQFF. V is TRBV24-1 and J is TRBJ2-1; 9 nucleotides agree with TRBD2. The V segment lost 4 bases and the J segment 2 bases; nucleotides outside the gene matches: 5. Germline assignment: CDR1 KGHDR and CDR2 SFDVKD. The CDR3 contains 16 residues.

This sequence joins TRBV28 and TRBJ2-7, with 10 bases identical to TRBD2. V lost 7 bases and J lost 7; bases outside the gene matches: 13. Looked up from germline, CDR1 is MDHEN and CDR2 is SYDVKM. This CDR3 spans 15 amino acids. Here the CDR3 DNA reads TGTGCCAGCACCACGTCAGCGGGAGGGATGGAAGAGCAGTACTTC. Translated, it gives CASTTSAGGMEEQYF. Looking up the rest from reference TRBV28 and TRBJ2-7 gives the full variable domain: DVKVTQSSRYLVKRTGEKVFLECVQDMDHENMFWYRQDPGLGLRLIYFSYDVKMKEKGDIPEGYSVSREKKERFSLILESASTNQTSMYLCASTTSAGGMEEQYFGPGTRLTVT.

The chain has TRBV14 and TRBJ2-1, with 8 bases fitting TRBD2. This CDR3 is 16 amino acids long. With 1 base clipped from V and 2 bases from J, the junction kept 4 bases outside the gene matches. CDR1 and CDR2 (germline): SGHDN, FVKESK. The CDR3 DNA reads TGTGCCAGCAGCCAAGTAACTAGCGGAACCTACAATGAGCAGTTCTTC. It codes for CASSQVTSGTYNEQFF.

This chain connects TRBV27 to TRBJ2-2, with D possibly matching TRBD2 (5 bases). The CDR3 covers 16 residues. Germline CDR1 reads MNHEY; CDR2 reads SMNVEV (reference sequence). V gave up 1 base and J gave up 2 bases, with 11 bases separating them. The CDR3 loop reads CASSLWASFNTGELFF. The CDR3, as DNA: TGTGCCAGCAGTTTATGGGCTAGCTTTAACACCGGGGAGCTGTTTTTT.

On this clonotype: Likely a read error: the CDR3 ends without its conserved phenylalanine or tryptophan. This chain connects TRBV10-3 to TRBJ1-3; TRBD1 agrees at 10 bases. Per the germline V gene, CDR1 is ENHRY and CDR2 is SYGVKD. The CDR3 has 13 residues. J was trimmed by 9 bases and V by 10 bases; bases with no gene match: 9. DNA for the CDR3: TGTGCCAGCTCGGTTGGACAGGGGGGCACCATATATTTG. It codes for CASSVGQGGTIYL.

CDR3 protein: CSAPGGAYGYTF. The CDR3 bases are TGCAGTGCGCCGGGGGGGGCCTATGGCTACACCTTC. The chain has TRBV20-1 and TRBJ1-2; weak D call: TRBD1 (6 bases). The CDR3 is 12 residues long. CDR1 is DFQATT and CDR2 is SNEGSKA in the germline V gene (reference sequence). The germline V and J ends were trimmed by 6 bases and 4 bases, with 12 bases remaining between them.

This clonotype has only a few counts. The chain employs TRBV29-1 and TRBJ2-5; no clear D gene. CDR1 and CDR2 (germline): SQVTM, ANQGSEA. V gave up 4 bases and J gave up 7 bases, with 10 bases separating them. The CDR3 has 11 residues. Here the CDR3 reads CSVALLGTQYF. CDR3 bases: TGCAGCGTTGCCCTTTTGGGGACCCAGTACTTC.

The CDR3: CASSQVPGRAEQYF. The CDR3, as DNA: TGTGCCAGCAGCCAAGTCCCCGGGAGGGCCGAGCAGTACTTC. This chain joins TRBV3-1 and TRBJ2-7, with TRBD2 matching 8 bases. This CDR3 has 14 amino acids. Germline assignment: CDR1 LGHDT and CDR2 YNNKEL (reference sequence). V dropped 1 base and J dropped 6; count of bases not matched to a gene: 5.

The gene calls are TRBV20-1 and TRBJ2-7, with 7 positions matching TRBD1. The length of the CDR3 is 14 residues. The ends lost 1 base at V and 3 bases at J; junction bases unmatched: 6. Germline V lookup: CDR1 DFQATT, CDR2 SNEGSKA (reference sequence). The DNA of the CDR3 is TGCAGTGCTAGAGGGGACAGCTTCCTCTACGAGCAGTACTTC. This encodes CSARGDSFLYEQYF.

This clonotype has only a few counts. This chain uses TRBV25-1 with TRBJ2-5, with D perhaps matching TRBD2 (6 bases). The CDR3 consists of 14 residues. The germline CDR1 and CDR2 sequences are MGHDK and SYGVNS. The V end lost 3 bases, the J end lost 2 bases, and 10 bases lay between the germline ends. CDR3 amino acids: CASSEAGRQETQYF. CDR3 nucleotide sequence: TGTGCCAGCAGTGAGGCGGGGCGGCAAGAGACCCAGTACTTC.

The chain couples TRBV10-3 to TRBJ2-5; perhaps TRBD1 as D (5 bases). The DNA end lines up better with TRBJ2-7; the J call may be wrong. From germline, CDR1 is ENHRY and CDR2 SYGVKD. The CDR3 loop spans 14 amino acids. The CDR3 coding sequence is TGTGCCATCAGTGAGGGATTCCAGGGATACGAGCAGTACTTC. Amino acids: CAISEGFQGYEQYF.

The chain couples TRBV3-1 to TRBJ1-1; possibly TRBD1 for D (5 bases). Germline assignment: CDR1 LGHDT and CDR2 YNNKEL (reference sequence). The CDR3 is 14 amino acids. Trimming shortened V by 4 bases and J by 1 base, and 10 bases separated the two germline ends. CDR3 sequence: CASSPDTPNTEAFF. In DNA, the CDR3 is TGTGCCAGCAGCCCGGACACCCCGAACACTGAAGCTTTCTTT.

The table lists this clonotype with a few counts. In DNA, the CDR3 is TGCGCCAGCAGCCAACGTCCTAGTTTATTCAGGGGAGGCACAGATACGCAGTATTTT. Translated: CASSQRPSLFRGGTDTQYF. This rearrangement joins TRBV4-1 to TRBJ2-3; the D gene is possibly TRBD1 (6 bases). V lost 2 bases, J lost 1 base, and 22 bases lay in between. The CDR3 consists of 19 residues. Germline V gene sequence: CDR1 MGHRA, CDR2 YSYEKL.